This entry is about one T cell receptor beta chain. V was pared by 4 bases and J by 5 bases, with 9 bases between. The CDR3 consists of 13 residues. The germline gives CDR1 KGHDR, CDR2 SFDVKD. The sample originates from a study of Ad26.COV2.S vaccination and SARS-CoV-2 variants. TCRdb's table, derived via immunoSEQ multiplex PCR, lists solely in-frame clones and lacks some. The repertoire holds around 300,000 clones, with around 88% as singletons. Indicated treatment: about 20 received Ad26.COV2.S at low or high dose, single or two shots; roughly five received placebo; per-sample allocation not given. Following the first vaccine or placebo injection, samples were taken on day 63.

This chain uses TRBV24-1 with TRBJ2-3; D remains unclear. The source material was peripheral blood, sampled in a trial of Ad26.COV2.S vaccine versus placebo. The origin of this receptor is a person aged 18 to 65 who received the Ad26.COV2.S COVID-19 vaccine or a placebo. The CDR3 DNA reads TGTGCCACCAGTGAGCCCCTAGAAGATACGCAGTATTTT. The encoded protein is CATSEPLEDTQYF.